A selection of T cell receptor beta chains follows, all from one sample in a study of blood T cell repertoires in COVID-19. TCRdb's table, derived via immunoSEQ multiplex PCR, lists solely in-frame clones and lacks some. This table has 150,000 to 200,000 clones, approximately 88% appearing once. What was sequenced was PBMCs or T cells enriched from blood (not recorded which). The receptors stem from a woman aged 60-75 years who had recovered from COVID-19. The CDR3 runs from the conserved cysteine through the conserved F or W.

v_gene: TRBV5-1
CDR3aa: CASRPTGGSNQPQHF

v_gene: TRBV5-1
CDR3aa: CASSLQETQYF

v_gene: TRBV28
CDR3aa: CASSLSPKASYEQYF

v_gene: TRBV4-1
CDR3aa: CASSQSGTGSTDTQYF

v_gene: TRBV24-1
CDR3aa: CATSDEGQPNTEAFF

v_gene: TRBV4-2
CDR3aa: CASAESGRASEQFF

v_gene: TRBV23-1
CDR3aa: CASSPKNLRDRGGNQPQHF

v_gene: TRBV25-1
CDR3aa: CASSAPQTGSGYTF

v_gene: TRBV3-1/TRBV3-2
CDR3aa: CASSQGGGAPLHF

v_gene: TRBV24-1
CDR3aa: CATMGGDNEQFF

v_gene: TRBV9
CDR3aa: CASSNRDRGTGLGGYTF

v_gene: TRBV20-1
CDR3aa: CSAWWQWQQFF

v_gene: TRBV5-1
CDR3aa: CASKSAATSSYNEQFF

v_gene: TRBV3-1/TRBV3-2
CDR3aa: CASSHGQGDYGYTF

v_gene: TRBV5-6
CDR3aa: CASSLGTVYGYTF

v_gene: TRBV24-1
CDR3aa: CATSDAGQGSADTQYF

v_gene: TRBV2
CDR3aa: CASWGRTSGTDTQYF

v_gene: TRBV5-6
CDR3aa: CASSRGNTGELFF

v_gene: TRBV2
CDR3aa: CASSRRTGDSSGANVLTF

v_gene: TRBV5-6
CDR3aa: CASSDDRGGNTIYF

v_gene: TRBV19
CDR3aa: CASTGQGYTGELFF

v_gene: TRBV29-1
CDR3aa: CSVEPGSTDTQYF

v_gene: TRBV10-3
CDR3aa: CAISESRAKNIQYF

v_gene: TRBV5-4
CDR3aa: CASSLQGDQETQYF

v_gene: TRBV21-1
CDR3aa: CASSKIADSSYNSPLHF

v_gene: TRBV5-4
CDR3aa: CASSLALAGGPSETQYF

v_gene: TRBV18
CDR3aa: CASSQGAGPSKGYTF

v_gene: TRBV7-3
CDR3aa: CASSRTANTGELFF

v_gene: TRBV20-1
CDR3aa: CSASGGGYGYTF

v_gene: TRBV5-1
CDR3aa: CASRAQGTNEKLFF

v_gene: TRBV5-1
CDR3aa: CASSLDSGSDEKLFF

v_gene: TRBV27
CDR3aa: CASSFGGMGEKLFF

v_gene: TRBV7-3
CDR3aa: CASSPNGGLNEQFF

v_gene: TRBV10-2
CDR3aa: CASSGQLLSGNTIYF

v_gene: TRBV7-9
CDR3aa: CASSLEWDSEAFF

v_gene: TRBV27
CDR3aa: CASSFHRGETQYF

v_gene: TRBV5-1
CDR3aa: CASSLDGYEQYF

v_gene: TRBV7-6
CDR3aa: CASSLETGGYQPQHF

v_gene: TRBV2
CDR3aa: CASTFGGVGSYEQYF

v_gene: TRBV28
CDR3aa: CASSPGLLTVTGYQETQYF

v_gene: TRBV29-1
CDR3aa: CSVRGGTDTQYF

v_gene: TRBV28
CDR3aa: CASSFLQARNEKLFF

v_gene: TRBV3-1/TRBV3-2
CDR3aa: CASSQDSRGDTIYF

v_gene: TRBV30
CDR3aa: CAWKLGGGNTDTQYF

v_gene: TRBV5-8
CDR3aa: CASSRGQGDQPQHF

v_gene: TRBV11-2
CDR3aa: CASSLDRWSSGNTIYF